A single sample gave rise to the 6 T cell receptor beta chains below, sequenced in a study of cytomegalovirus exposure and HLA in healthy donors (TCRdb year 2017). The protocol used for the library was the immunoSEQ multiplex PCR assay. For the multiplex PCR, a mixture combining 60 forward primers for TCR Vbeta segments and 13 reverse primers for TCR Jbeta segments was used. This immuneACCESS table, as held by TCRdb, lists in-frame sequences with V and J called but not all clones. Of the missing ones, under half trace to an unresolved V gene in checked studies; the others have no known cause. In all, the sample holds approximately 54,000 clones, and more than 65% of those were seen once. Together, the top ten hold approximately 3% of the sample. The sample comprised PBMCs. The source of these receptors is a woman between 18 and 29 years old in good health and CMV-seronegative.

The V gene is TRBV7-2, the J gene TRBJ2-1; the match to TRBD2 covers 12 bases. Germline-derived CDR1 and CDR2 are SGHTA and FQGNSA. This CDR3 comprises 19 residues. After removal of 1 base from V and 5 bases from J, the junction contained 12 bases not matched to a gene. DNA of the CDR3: TGTGCCAGCAGCTTAGTTCGTCTAGCGGGAGGGCCGGGTAACAATGAGCAGTTCTTC. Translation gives CASSLVRLAGGPGNNEQFF.

CDR3 sequence: CASSAGTGNQPQHF. CDR3 nucleotides: TGTGCCAGCAGCGCTGGGACAGGTAATCAGCCCCAGCATTTT. The chain carries TRBV9 and TRBJ1-5; TRBD1 aligns across 8 bases. With V trimmed by 3 bases and J by 4 bases, 3 bases remained unmatched. The CDR3 covers 14 residues. In germline, CDR1 is SGDLS, CDR2 YYNGEE.

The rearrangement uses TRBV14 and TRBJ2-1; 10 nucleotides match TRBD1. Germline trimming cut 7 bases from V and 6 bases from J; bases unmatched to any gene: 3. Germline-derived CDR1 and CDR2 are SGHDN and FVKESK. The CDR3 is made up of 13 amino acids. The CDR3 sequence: CASIRDRGNEQFF. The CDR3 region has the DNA TGTGCCAGCATACGGGACAGGGGCAATGAGCAGTTCTTC.

The CDR3 DNA follows: TGTGCCAGCAGTCCGAGTCCAGGGTTATATGGCTACACCTTC. The encoded protein is CASSPSPGLYGYTF. V usage is TRBV27 and J usage is TRBJ1-2; D might be TRBD1 (5 bases). Trimming shortened V by 5 bases and J by 5 bases, and 15 bases separated the two germline ends. Germline CDR1 and CDR2: MNHEY and SMNVEV (reference sequence). The CDR3 contains 14 residues.

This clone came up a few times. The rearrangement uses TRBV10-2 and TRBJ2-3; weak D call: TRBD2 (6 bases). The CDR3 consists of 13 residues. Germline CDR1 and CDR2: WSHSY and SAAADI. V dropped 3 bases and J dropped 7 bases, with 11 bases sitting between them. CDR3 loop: CASSDWEVNTQYF. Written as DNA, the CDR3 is TGCGCCAGCAGTGATTGGGAGGTAAATACGCAGTATTTT.

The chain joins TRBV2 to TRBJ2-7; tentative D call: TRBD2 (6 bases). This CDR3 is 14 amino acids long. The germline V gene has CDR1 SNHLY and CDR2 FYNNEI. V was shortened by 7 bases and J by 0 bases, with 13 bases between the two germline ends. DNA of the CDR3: TGTGCCAGCAATACCCGGGACTTCTCCTACGAGCAGTACTTC. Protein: CASNTRDFSYEQYF.